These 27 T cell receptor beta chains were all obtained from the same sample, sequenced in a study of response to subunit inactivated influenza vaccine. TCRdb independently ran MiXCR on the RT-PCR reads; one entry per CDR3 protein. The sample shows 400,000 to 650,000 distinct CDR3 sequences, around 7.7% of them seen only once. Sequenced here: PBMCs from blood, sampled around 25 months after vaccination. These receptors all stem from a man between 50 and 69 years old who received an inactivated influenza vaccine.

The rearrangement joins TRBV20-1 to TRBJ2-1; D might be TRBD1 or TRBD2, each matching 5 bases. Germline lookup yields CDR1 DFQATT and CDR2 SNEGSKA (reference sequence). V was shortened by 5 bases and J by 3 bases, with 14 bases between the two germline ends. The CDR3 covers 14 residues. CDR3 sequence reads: CSADPGTFYNEQFF. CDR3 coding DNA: TGCAGTGCTGACCCCGGGACCTTCTACAATGAGCAGTTCTTC.

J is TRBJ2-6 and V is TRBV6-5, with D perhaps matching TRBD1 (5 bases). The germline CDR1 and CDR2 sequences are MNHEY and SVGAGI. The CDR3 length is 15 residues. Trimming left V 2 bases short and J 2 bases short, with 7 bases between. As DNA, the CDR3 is TGTGCCAGCAGTTACGGCAGGGCTGGGGCCAACGTCCTGACTTTC. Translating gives CASSYGRAGANVLTF.

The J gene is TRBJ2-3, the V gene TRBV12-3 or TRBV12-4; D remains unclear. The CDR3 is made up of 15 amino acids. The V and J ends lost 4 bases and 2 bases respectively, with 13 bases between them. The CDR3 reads CASSSAPRYTDTQYF. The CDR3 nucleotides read TGTGCCAGCAGTTCAGCGCCTAGGTACACAGATACGCAGTATTTT.

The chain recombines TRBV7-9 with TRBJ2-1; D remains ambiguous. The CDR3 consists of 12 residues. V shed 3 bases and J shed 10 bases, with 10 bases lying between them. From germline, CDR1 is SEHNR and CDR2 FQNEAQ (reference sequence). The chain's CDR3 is CASSFPDPEQFF. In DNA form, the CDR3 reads TGTGCCAGCAGCTTCCCGGACCCAGAGCAGTTCTTC.

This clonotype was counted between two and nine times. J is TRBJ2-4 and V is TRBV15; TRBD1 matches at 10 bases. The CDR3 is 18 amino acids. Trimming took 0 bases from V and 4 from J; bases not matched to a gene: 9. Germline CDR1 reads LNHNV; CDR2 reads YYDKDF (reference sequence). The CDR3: CATSRDVGTGVVKNIQYF. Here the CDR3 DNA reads TGTGCCACCAGCAGAGATGTGGGGACAGGGGTCGTAAAAAACATTCAGTACTTC. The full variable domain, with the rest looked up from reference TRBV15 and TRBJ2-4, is DAMVIQNPRYQVTQFGKPVTLSCSQTLNHNVMYWYQQKSSQAPKLLFHYYDKDFNNEADTPDNFQSRRPNTSFCFLDIRSPGLGDTAMYLCATSRDVGTGVVKNIQYFGAGTRLSVL.

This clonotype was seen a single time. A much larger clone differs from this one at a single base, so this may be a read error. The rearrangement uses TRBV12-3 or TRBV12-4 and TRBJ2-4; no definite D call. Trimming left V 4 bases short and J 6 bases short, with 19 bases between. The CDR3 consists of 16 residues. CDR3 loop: CASSSMIKISRNIQYF. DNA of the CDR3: TGTGCCAGCAGTTCAATGATAAAGATATCACGAAACATTCAGTACTTC.

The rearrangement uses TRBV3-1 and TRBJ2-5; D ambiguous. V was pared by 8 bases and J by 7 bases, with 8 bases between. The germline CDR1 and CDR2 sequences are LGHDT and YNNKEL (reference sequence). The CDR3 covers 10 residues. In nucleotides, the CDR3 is TGTGCCAGCGGCCCCGGGACCCAGTACTTC. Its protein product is CASGPGTQYF.

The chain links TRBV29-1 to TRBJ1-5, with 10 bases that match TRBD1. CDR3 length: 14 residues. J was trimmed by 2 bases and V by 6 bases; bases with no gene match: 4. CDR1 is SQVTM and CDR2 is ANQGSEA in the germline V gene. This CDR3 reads CSVRTGGRNQPQHF. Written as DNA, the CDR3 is TGCAGCGTGCGGACAGGGGGACGCAATCAGCCCCAGCATTTT.

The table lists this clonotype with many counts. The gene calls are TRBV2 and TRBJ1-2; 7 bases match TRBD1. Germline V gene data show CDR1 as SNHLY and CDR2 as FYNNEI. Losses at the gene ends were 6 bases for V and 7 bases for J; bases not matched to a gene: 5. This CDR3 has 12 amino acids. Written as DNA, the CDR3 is TGTGCCAGCAGCCTACAGGGGTCTGGCTACACCTTC. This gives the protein CASSLQGSGYTF.

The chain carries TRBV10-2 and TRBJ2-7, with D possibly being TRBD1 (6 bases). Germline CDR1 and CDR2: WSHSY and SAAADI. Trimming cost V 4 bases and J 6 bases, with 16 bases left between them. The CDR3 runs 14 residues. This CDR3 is CASSAASGGGEQYF. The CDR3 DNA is TGCGCCAGCAGTGCGGCGAGTGGGGGCGGCGAGCAGTACTTC.

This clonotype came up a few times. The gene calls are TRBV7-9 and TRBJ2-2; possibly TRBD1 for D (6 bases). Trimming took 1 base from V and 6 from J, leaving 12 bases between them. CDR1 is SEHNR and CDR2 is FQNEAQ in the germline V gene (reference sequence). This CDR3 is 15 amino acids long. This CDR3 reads CASSLGTGKPGELFF. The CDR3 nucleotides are TGTGCCAGCAGCTTAGGAACAGGGAAGCCCGGGGAGCTGTTTTTT.

In DNA form, the CDR3 reads TGTGCCAGCAGGATCACCAGCGATCAGCCCCAGCATTTT. Its protein is CASRITSDQPQHF. The chain is built from TRBV6-1 and TRBJ1-5, with no clear D. The CDR3 has 13 amino acids. The V and J ends lost 6 bases and 5 bases respectively, with 11 bases between them. The V gene's germline CDR1 is MNHNS and CDR2 SASEGT.

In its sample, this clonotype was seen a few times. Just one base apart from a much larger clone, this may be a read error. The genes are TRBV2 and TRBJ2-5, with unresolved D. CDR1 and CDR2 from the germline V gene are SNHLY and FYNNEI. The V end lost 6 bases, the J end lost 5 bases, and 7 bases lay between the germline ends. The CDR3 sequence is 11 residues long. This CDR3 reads CASRLRETQYF. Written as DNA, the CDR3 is TGTGCCAGCAGGTTGAGGGAGACCCAGTACTTC. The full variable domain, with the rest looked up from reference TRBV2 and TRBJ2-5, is EPEVTQTPSHQVTQMGQEVILRCVPISNHLYFYWYRQILGQKVEFLVSFYNNEISEKSEIFDDQFSVERPDGSNFTLKIRSTKLEDSAMYFCASRLRETQYFGPGTRLLVL.

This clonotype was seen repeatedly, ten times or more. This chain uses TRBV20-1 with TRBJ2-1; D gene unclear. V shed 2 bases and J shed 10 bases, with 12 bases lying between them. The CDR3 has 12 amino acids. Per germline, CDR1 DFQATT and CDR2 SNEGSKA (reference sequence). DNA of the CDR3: TGCAGTGCTAGAAAAGGTGAACCCGAGCAGTTCTTC. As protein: CSARKGEPEQFF.

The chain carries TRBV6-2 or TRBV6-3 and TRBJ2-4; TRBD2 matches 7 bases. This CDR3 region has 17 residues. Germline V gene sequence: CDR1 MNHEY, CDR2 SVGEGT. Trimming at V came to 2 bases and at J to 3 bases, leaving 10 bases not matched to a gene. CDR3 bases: TGTGCCAGCAGTTACCGGCGGGAGAGGTTCGGCAAAAACATTCAGTACTTC. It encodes CASSYRRERFGKNIQYF.

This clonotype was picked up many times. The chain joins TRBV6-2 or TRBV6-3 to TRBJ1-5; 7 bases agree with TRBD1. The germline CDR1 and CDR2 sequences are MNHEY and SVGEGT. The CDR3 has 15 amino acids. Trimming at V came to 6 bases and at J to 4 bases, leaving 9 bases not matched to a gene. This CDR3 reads CASRPEGTANQPQHF. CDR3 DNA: TGTGCCAGCAGGCCCGAAGGGACAGCTAATCAGCCCCAGCATTTT.

The CDR3 sequence is CSGQLSQETQYF. In nucleotides, the CDR3 is TGCAGCGGACAGCTGAGCCAAGAGACCCAGTACTTC. The gene calls are TRBV29-1 and TRBJ2-5; D is perhaps TRBD1 (5 bases). Germline CDR1 reads SQVTM; CDR2 reads ANQGSEA. This CDR3 has 12 residues. Trimming left V 7 bases short and J 1 base short, with 10 bases between.

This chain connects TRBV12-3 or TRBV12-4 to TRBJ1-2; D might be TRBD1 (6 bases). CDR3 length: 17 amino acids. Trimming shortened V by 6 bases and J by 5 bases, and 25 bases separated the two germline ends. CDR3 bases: TGTGCCAGCAGCAACAAGATGACAGGTGCCAAACCTTATGGCTACACCTTC. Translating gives CASSNKMTGAKPYGYTF.

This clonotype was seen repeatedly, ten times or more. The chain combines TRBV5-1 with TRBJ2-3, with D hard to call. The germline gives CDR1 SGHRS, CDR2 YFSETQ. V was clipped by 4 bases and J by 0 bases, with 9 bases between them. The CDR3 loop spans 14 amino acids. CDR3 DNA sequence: TGCGCCAGCAGCCCCGGAACTAGCACAGATACGCAGTATTTT. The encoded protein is CASSPGTSTDTQYF. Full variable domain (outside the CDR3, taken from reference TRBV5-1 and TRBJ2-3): KAGVTQTPRYLIKTRGQQVTLSCSPISGHRSVSWYQQTPGQGLQFLFEYFSETQRNKGNFPGRFSGRQFSNSRSEMNVSTLELGDSALYLCASSPGTSTDTQYFGPGTRLTVL.

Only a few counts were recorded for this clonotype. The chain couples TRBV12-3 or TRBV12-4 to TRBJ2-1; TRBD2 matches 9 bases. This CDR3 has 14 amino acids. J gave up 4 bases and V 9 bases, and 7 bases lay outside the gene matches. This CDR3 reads CASAASGEYNEQFF. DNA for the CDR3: TGTGCCAGTGCGGCTAGCGGGGAGTACAATGAGCAGTTCTTC.

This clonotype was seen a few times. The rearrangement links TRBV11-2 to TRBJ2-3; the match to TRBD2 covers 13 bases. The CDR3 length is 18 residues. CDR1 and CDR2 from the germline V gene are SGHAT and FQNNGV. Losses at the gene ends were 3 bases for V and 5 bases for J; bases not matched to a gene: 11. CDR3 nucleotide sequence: TGTGCCAGCAGCTTTCCCGGGACTAGCGGGGTCCAGGGAGATACGCAGTATTTT. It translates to CASSFPGTSGVQGDTQYF. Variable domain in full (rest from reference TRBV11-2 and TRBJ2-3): EAGVAQSPRYKIIEKRQSVAFWCNPISGHATLYWYQQILGQGPKLLIQFQNNGVVDDSQLPKDRFSAERLKGVDSTLKIQPAKLEDSAVYLCASSFPGTSGVQGDTQYFGPGTRLTVL.

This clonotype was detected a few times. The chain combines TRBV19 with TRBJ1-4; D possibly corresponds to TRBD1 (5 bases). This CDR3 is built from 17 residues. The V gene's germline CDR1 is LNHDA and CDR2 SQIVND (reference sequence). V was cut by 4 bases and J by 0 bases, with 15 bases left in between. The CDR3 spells CASSRGWGVPTNEKLFF. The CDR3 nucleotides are TGTGCCAGTAGTAGAGGATGGGGCGTTCCAACTAATGAAAAACTGTTTTTT.

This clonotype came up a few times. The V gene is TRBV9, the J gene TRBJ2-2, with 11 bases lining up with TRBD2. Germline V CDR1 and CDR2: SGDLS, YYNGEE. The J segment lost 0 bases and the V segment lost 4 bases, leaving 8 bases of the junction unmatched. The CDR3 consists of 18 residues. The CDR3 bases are TGTGCCAGCAGCTACCAGCCGACTAGCGGGGCGAACACCGGGGAGCTGTTTTTT. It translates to CASSYQPTSGANTGELFF.

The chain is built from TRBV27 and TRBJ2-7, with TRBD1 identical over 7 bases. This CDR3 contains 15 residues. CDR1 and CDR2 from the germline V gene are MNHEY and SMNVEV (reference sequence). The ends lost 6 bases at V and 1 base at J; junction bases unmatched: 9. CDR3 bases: TGTGCCAGCAGGCTCTACTCAGGGGGTTCCTACGAGCAGTACTTC. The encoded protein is CASRLYSGGSYEQYF.

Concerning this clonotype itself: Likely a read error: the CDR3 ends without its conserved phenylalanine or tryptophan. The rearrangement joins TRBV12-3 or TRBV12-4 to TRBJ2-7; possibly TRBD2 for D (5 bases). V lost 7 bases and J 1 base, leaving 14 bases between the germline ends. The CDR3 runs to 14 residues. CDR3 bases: TGTGCCAGCACCATAGCGACCCTTTCCTACGAGCAGTACCTC. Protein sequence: CASTIATLSYEQYL.

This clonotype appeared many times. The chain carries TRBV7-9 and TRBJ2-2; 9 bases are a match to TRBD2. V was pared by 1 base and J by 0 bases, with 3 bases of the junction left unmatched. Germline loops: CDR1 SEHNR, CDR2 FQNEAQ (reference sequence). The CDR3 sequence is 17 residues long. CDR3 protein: CASSLGGGAANTGELFF. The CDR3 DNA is TGTGCCAGCAGCTTAGGCGGGGGGGCCGCGAACACCGGGGAGCTGTTTTTT.

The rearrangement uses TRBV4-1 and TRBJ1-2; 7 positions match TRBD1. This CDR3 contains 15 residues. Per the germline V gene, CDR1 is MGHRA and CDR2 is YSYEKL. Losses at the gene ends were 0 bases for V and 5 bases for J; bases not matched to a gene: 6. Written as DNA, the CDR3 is TGCGCCAGCAGCCAAGAAAGGGGGCCCCTGTATGGCTACACCTTC. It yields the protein CASSQERGPLYGYTF.